One and the same sample provided the 11 T cell receptor beta chains below, sequenced in a study of T-cell memory formation after mild COVID-19. TCRdb reprocessed the 5' RACE reads via MiXCR and lists one record per CDR3 protein. The sample holds about 430,000 distinct CDR3 sequences, more than 20% seen once. Source material: PBMCs or a T cell subset sorted from them (not recorded which). Receptors were obtained from an adult woman who had mild COVID-19 (a few samples of this study predate the infection). Cell type and time point are not known.

V is TRBV4-3 and J is TRBJ1-2; TRBD1 aligns across 11 bases. Losses at the gene ends were 3 bases for V and 4 bases for J; bases not matched to a gene: 4. The CDR3 sequence is 15 residues long. Germline values: CDR1 LGHNA, CDR2 YSLEER. The CDR3 coding sequence is TGCGCCAGCAGCCACGGACAGGGGGCAATCTATGGCTACACCTTC. Translation: CASSHGQGAIYGYTF.

This clonotype has just a few counts. The chain employs TRBV12-3 or TRBV12-4 and TRBJ2-2, with D possibly TRBD2 on 6 matching bases. The CDR3 is 14 residues long. With 5 bases removed from V and 6 bases from J, the gap between germline ends came to 13 bases. The CDR3 DNA reads TGTGCCAGCAGTCTAATGCGGGGATCCGGGGAGCTGTTTTTT. Its translation: CASSLMRGSGELFF.

The chain has TRBV18 and TRBJ2-1; 8 bases map to TRBD1. CDR1 is KGHSH, CDR2 LQKENI, per germline. J lost 4 bases, V lost 3 bases, and 5 bases had no gene match. The CDR3 extends over 15 amino acids. CDR3 sequence reads: CASSPPRQGYNEQFF. The DNA for the CDR3 is TGTGCCAGCTCACCTCCACGACAGGGGTACAATGAGCAGTTCTTC.

The table lists this clonotype with a few counts. V and J are TRBV7-2 and TRBJ2-2; TRBD2 matches 11 bases. The CDR3 is made up of 19 amino acids. CDR1 SGHTA and CDR2 FQGNSA come from the germline V gene. V was pared by 3 bases and J by 3 bases, with 12 bases of the junction left unmatched. CDR3 coding DNA: TGTGCCAGCAGCTTCCGCTTTATAGCGGGGGGGCCTCACACCGGGGAGCTGTTTTTT. This codes for CASSFRFIAGGPHTGELFF. The full variable domain, rest sourced from reference TRBV7-2 and TRBJ2-2, is GAGVSQSPSNKVTEKGKDVELRCDPISGHTALYWYRQSLGQGLEFLIYFQGNSAPDKSGLPSDRFSAERTGGSVSTLTIQRTQQEDSAVYLCASSFRFIAGGPHTGELFFGEGSRLTVL.

This clonotype was seen a few times. The V and J genes are TRBV20-1 and TRBJ2-6; 13 positions match TRBD2. Germline values: CDR1 DFQATT, CDR2 SNEGSKA (reference sequence). This CDR3 spans 18 amino acids. Trimming cost V 0 bases and J 2 bases; bases outside gene matches: 4. The CDR3 sequence is CSARDLTSGRAGANVLTF. CDR3 in DNA: TGCAGTGCTAGAGATCTCACTAGCGGGAGGGCTGGGGCCAACGTCCTGACTTTC.

DNA of the CDR3: TGTGCCAGCAGTTTAGTCTATGACTCTGGGGCCAACGTCCTGACTTTC. Residues: CASSLVYDSGANVLTF. The chain employs TRBV12-3 or TRBV12-4 and TRBJ2-6; no reliable D call. Trimming pared 1 base from V and 0 bases from J, leaving 7 bases between. The CDR3 is 16 residues long.

The chain uses TRBV18 and TRBJ2-1; maybe TRBD1 (6 bases). The V gene's germline CDR1 is KGHSH and CDR2 LQKENI. The CDR3 sequence is 15 residues long. V was trimmed by 3 bases and J by 6 bases, leaving 15 bases between them. The CDR3 here is CASSPLAQGTNEQFF. Written as DNA, the CDR3 is TGTGCCAGCTCACCTCTGGCACAGGGAACCAATGAGCAGTTCTTC.

This chain links TRBV7-9 with TRBJ2-1; 16 bases agree with TRBD2. Germline CDR1 is SEHNR and CDR2 is FQNEAQ (reference sequence). Trimming cost V 6 bases and J 2 bases; bases outside gene matches: 10. The CDR3 consists of 19 residues. The chain's CDR3 is CASSSTGTSGRAPYNEQFF. The CDR3 DNA follows: TGTGCCAGCAGTTCGACCGGGACTAGCGGGAGGGCACCCTACAATGAGCAGTTCTTC. Variable domain in full (rest from reference TRBV7-9 and TRBJ2-1): DTGVSQNPRHKITKRGQNVTFRCDPISEHNRLYWYRQTLGQGPEFLTYFQNEAQLEKSRLLSDRFSAERPKGSFSTLEIQRTEQGDSAMYLCASSSTGTSGRAPYNEQFFGPGTRLTVL.

The chain uses TRBV12-3 or TRBV12-4 and TRBJ2-1; maybe TRBD2 (5 bases). The CDR3 totals 12 residues. Trimming took 5 bases from V and 15 from J, leaving 17 bases between them. CDR3 bases: TGTGCCAGCAGTCTCCAACTAGACTCGCCGTTCTTC. It yields the protein CASSLQLDSPFF.

This clonotype has more than one count but fewer than ten. V and J are TRBV4-1 and TRBJ2-1, with a weak D call TRBD1 (6 bases). The CDR3 loop spans 17 amino acids. In germline, CDR1 is MGHRA, CDR2 YSYEKL. The V gene lost 4 bases and the J gene lost 3 bases, with 19 bases spanning the gap. This CDR3 is CASSRSWTVSLYNEQFF. DNA of the CDR3: TGCGCCAGCAGCCGTTCTTGGACAGTTTCCCTCTACAATGAGCAGTTCTTC.

This clonotype has only a few counts. The chain uses TRBV7-9 and TRBJ1-5, with D possibly TRBD1 on 5 matching bases. CDR3 length equals 15 residues. V lost 5 bases, J lost 2 bases, and 13 bases lay in between. CDR1 and CDR2 from the germline V gene are SEHNR and FQNEAQ (reference sequence). CDR3 residues: CASSPVGGGNQPQHF. CDR3 in DNA: TGTGCCAGCAGCCCTGTCGGAGGGGGCAATCAGCCCCAGCATTTT. Full variable domain (outside the CDR3, taken from reference TRBV7-9 and TRBJ1-5): DTGVSQNPRHKITKRGQNVTFRCDPISEHNRLYWYRQTLGQGPEFLTYFQNEAQLEKSRLLSDRFSAERPKGSFSTLEIQRTEQGDSAMYLCASSPVGGGNQPQHFGDGTRLSIL.